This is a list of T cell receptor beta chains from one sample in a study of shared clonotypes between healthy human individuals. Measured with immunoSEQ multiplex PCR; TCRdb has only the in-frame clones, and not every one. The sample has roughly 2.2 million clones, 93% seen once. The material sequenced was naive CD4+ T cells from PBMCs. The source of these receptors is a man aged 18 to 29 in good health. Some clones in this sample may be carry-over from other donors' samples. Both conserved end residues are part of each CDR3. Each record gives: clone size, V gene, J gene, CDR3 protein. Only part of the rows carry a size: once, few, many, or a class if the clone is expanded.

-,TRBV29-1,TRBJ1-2,CSVDWGGLGYTF
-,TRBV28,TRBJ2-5,CASSFLDREEQYF
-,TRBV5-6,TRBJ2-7,CASSWGLGPYEQYF
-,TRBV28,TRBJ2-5,CASSLVRGGETQYF
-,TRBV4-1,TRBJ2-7,CASSHAETKTGYEQYF
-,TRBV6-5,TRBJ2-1,CASSRTGTGFFEQFF
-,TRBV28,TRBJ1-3,CASSSPRGQGGNSGNTIYF
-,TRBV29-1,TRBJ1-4,CSVAGLSNEKLFF
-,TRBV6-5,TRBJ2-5,CASLGPGTETQYF
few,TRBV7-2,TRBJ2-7,CASSPSGRAGWEQYF
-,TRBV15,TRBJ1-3,CATSRDPRAGNTIYF
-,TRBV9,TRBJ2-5,CASSTSGGEWETQYF
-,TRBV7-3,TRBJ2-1,CASSLTLYNEQFF
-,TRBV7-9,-,CASSLASGRPHEQYF
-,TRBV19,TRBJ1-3,CASSSSSSGNTIYF
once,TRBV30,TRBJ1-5,CAWSKGGSNQPQHF
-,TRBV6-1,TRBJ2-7,CASQPGQGAYEQYF
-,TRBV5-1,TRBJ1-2,CATTPSRASNYGYTF
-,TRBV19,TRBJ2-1,CASETGTGDYNEQFF
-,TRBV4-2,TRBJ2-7,CASSQVGTSGRYEQYF
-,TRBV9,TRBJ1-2,CASSVDPTEVGGYTF
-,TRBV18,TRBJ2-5,CASSPQSQGETQYF